These T cell receptor beta chains were read from a single sample in a study of shared clonotypes between healthy human individuals. Clones were sequenced by immunoSEQ multiplex PCR, and TCRdb holds only the in-frame ones, with some missing. The top ten clones hold under 0.15% of a sample with about 2,500,000 clones, 90% to 95% of them seen once. The specimen was naive CD4+ T cells sorted from blood. These receptors all come from a young man in good health. Each CDR3 is given with its conserved first and last residue. A D gene is named only where the DNA matches it firmly. Size is stated for part of the rows, as once, few or many counts, or as a class when the clone is expanded.

d_gene	abundance	v_gene	j_gene	CDR3aa	CDR3nt
NA	NA	TRBV4-1	TRBJ2-1	CASSYASLGLGDSKFF	TGCGCCAGCAGCTACGCCTCCTTGGGATTGGGGGACTCGAAGTTCTTC
NA	once	TRBV2	TRBJ1-4	CASRGQYPYEKLFF	TGTGCCAGCAGGGGGCAGTACCCTTACGAAAAACTGTTTTTT
NA	NA	TRBV7-9	TRBJ2-5	CASSLRLERLYQETQYF	TGTGCCAGCAGCTTAAGGTTGGAGCGGCTGTACCAAGAGACCCAGTACTTC
TRBD2	NA	TRBV7-8	TRBJ2-6	CASNSRELAGYGANVLTF	TGTGCCAGCAACTCACGTGAACTAGCGGGGTACGGGGCCAACGTCCTGACTTTC
NA	NA	TRBV5-8	TRBJ1-6	CASSLVSTSRYSPLHF	TGTGCCAGCAGCTTGGTGTCCACGAGCCGCTACTCACCCCTCCACTTT
NA	NA	TRBV6-4	TRBJ2-5	CASSDSNGPQETQYF	TGTGCCAGCAGTGACTCGAATGGCCCCCAAGAGACCCAGTACTTC
TRBD1	few	TRBV6-1	TRBJ1-2	CASSGIGTVYGYTF	TGTGCCAGCAGTGGCATCGGGACAGTCTATGGCTACACCTTC
NA	NA	TRBV7-9	TRBJ2-3	CASSKEKDTQYF	TGTGCCAGCAGTAAAGAAAAGGATACGCAGTATTTT
NA	NA	TRBV9	TRBJ1-1	CASSVGSQNTEAFF	TGTGCCAGCAGCGTAGGGTCACAGAACACTGAAGCTTTCTTT
NA	NA	TRBV7-9	TRBJ2-5	CASSLVMGQVVETQYF	TGTGCCAGCAGCTTAGTCATGGGGCAGGTTGTGGAGACCCAGTACTTC
NA	NA	TRBV25-1	TRBJ1-4	CASSEGGQQNEKLFF	TGTGCCAGCAGTGAGGGGGGGCAGCAAAATGAAAAACTGTTTTTT
TRBD1	NA	TRBV5-1	TRBJ2-7	CASSSMTGDNEQYF	TGCGCCAGCAGCTCGATGACAGGGGACAACGAGCAGTACTTC
NA	NA	TRBV15	TRBJ1-2	CATSRDLNEGNGYTF	TGTGCCACCAGCAGAGATCTCAACGAGGGGAATGGCTACACCTTC
NA	NA	TRBV7-8	TRBJ1-2	CASSLYPNYGYTF	TGTGCCAGCAGCTTATACCCGAACTATGGCTACACCTTC
NA	NA	TRBV11-2	TRBJ2-1	CASSSRSLSNEQFF	TGTGCCAGCAGCTCCAGGAGTTTGAGTAATGAGCAGTTCTTC
NA	NA	TRBV28	TRBJ2-6	CASSPTGVSGANVLTF	TGTGCCAGCAGTCCGACCGGGGTGTCTGGGGCCAACGTCCTGACTTTC
NA	NA	TRBV19	TRBJ1-5	CASSMSIGRQPQHF	TGTGCCAGTAGTATGAGTATTGGGAGGCAGCCCCAGCATTTT
NA	NA	TRBV19	TRBJ1-1	CASRKPESGNTEAFF	TGTGCCAGTAGAAAGCCGGAGTCCGGGAACACTGAAGCTTTCTTT
TRBD1	NA	TRBV19	TRBJ1-1	CASILTGERNEAFF	TGTGCCAGTATTCTGACAGGGGAACGAAATGAAGCTTTCTTT
TRBD1	NA	TRBV27	TRBJ1-6	CASSLIPTGITPLHF	TGTGCCAGCAGTTTAATCCCGACAGGGATCACACCCCTCCACTTT
TRBD1	NA	TRBV11-2	TRBJ2-2	CASSLRDRANTGELFF	TGTGCCAGCAGCTTACGGGACAGGGCGAACACCGGGGAGCTGTTTTTT
TRBD1	NA	TRBV9	TRBJ1-3	CASSGGTGSGNTIYF	TGTGCCAGCAGCGGCGGGACAGGTTCGGGAAACACCATATATTTT
TRBD1	NA	TRBV19	TRBJ2-1	CASSIRGQGWNEQFF	TGTGCCAGTAGTATACGGGGACAGGGTTGGAATGAGCAGTTCTTC
TRBD2	once	TRBV9	TRBJ2-2	CASSPLPGLAGTGELFF	TGTGCCAGCAGCCCTCTTCCGGGACTAGCGGGCACCGGGGAGCTGTTTTTT
TRBD2	NA	TRBV6-5	TRBJ2-1	CASSSPGLGVEEQFF	TGTGCCAGCAGTAGTCCGGGACTAGGGGTAGAGGAGCAGTTCTTC
NA	NA	TRBV11-2	TRBJ1-6	CASSLAGVSGSPLHF	TGTGCCAGCAGCTTAGCGGGGGTTTCCGGTTCACCCCTCCACTTT
NA	NA	TRBV7-9	TRBJ1-2	CASSSRVANYGYTF	TGTGCCAGCAGTTCCAGGGTAGCTAACTATGGCTACACCTTC
TRBD1	NA	TRBV7-9	TRBJ1-2	CASSGYGTGKGYTF	TGTGCCAGCAGCGGGTATGGGACAGGGAAAGGCTACACCTTC
NA	NA	TRBV2	TRBJ1-1	CASIKEEGTEAFF	TGTGCCAGCATCAAGGAGGAGGGCACTGAAGCTTTCTTT
NA	NA	TRBV6-5	TRBJ1-1	CASSYLGPGNTEAFF	TGTGCCAGCAGTTACTTGGGCCCGGGGAACACTGAAGCTTTCTTT
NA	NA	TRBV6-5	TRBJ1-5	CASSMGAELNQPQHF	TGTGCCAGCAGTATGGGGGCAGAATTGAATCAGCCCCAGCATTTT
NA	NA	TRBV6-1	TRBJ2-7	CASRGPSQGFYEQYF	TGTGCCAGCAGGGGGCCTTCTCAGGGGTTCTACGAGCAGTACTTC
NA	NA	TRBV7-9	TRBJ2-7	CASSLDVRGDEQYF	TGTGCCAGCAGCTTAGATGTCAGGGGGGACGAGCAGTACTTC
NA	once	TRBV28	TRBJ1-2	CASSSAYGYTF	TGTGCCAGCAGTTCTGCGTATGGCTACACCTTC
TRBD1	NA	TRBV19	TRBJ1-5	CASSMQGDQPQHF	TGTGCCAGTAGTATGCAGGGGGATCAGCCCCAGCATTTT
NA	NA	TRBV7-2	TRBJ1-3	CASSAGRTAGNTIYF	TGTGCCAGCAGCGCCGGCCGGACAGCTGGAAACACCATATATTTT
TRBD1	NA	TRBV4-3	TRBJ2-4	CASSQEGTGGNIQYF	TGCGCCAGCAGCCAAGAGGGGACAGGGGGGAACATTCAGTACTTC
TRBD1	NA	TRBV2	TRBJ1-5	CASVGQGALGNQPQHF	TGTGCCAGCGTGGGACAGGGGGCGCTGGGCAATCAGCCCCAGCATTTT
NA	NA	TRBV6-5	TRBJ1-1	CASSLTPLTGAEAFF	TGTGCCAGCAGCCTTACGCCCCTGACAGGCGCTGAAGCTTTCTTT
NA	NA	TRBV5-1	TRBJ2-3	CASSLVGQWGTDTQYF	TGCGCCAGCAGCTTGGTCGGTCAGTGGGGCACAGATACGCAGTATTTT
NA	NA	TRBV18	TRBJ1-3	CASSPYQGDGNTIYF	TGTGCCAGCTCACCATATCAAGGGGATGGGAACACCATATATTTT
TRBD1	NA	TRBV5-1	TRBJ2-3	CASSLRGGLTDTQYF	TGCGCCAGCAGCTTGAGAGGGGGCCTAACAGATACGCAGTATTTT
TRBD1	NA	TRBV5-4	TRBJ1-2	CASSLKGQDYGYTF	TGTGCCAGCAGCTTGAAGGGACAGGATTATGGCTACACCTTC
NA	few	TRBV6-4	TRBJ1-5	CASSEWGALGNQPQHF	TGTGCCAGCAGTGAGTGGGGGGCCCTCGGCAATCAGCCCCAGCATTTT
TRBD1	NA	TRBV2	TRBJ1-5	CASSGDRHSNQPQHF	TGTGCCAGCAGTGGGGACAGACATAGCAATCAGCCCCAGCATTTT
NA	NA	TRBV7-3	TRBJ2-4	CASSSGPPAIQYF	TGTGCCAGCAGCTCAGGACCTCCCGCCATTCAGTACTTC
NA	once	TRBV6-1	TRBJ2-5	CASIRAVHTTETQYF	TGTGCCAGCATCCGGGCAGTACATACAACGGAGACCCAGTACTTC
NA	NA	TRBV6-5	TRBJ1-4	CASARNEKLFF	TGTGCCAGCGCTCGGAATGAAAAACTGTTTTTT
TRBD1	NA	TRBV28	TRBJ1-5	CASSLGQATQPQHF	TGTGCCAGCAGTTTGGGACAGGCGACGCAGCCCCAGCATTTT
NA	NA	TRBV7-9	TRBJ1-5	CASSLWLGGRQPANQPQHF	TGTGCCAGCAGCTTATGGTTGGGGGGAAGACAGCCGGCCAATCAGCCCCAGCATTTT
NA	NA	TRBV7-2	TRBJ1-6	CASSLASGSPLHF	TGTGCCAGCAGCTTAGCGTCCGGTTCACCCCTCCACTTT
NA	NA	TRBV10-3	TRBJ2-7	CAIRIAGSYGQYF	TGTGCCATCAGGATCGCGGGGTCCTACGGGCAGTACTTC
NA	NA	TRBV10-3	TRBJ2-7	CAISEGSTYEQYF	TGTGCCATCAGCGAGGGCAGCACCTACGAGCAGTACTTC
TRBD1	once	TRBV7-2	TRBJ1-1	CASSRQGAGTEAFF	TGTGCCAGCAGCCGACAGGGGGCAGGGACTGAAGCTTTCTTT
TRBD2	NA	TRBV5-4	TRBJ2-5	CASSKGTSGTETQYF	TGTGCCAGCAGCAAAGGGACTAGCGGGACAGAGACCCAGTACTTC
NA	once	TRBV19	TRBJ2-1	CASSIDRYNEQFF	TGTGCCAGTAGTATAGATCGGTACAATGAGCAGTTCTTC
NA	NA	TRBV7-2	TRBJ2-2	CASSLKGTGELFF	TGTGCCAGCAGCTTAAAGGGGACCGGGGAGCTGTTTTTT
TRBD2	NA	TRBV7-8	TRBJ2-1	CASSPAGRSYNEQFF	TGTGCCAGCAGCCCAGCGGGACGTTCCTACAATGAGCAGTTCTTC
TRBD2	once	TRBV27	TRBJ2-7	CASRKKTSGGGSYEQYF	TGTGCCAGCAGAAAAAAGACTAGCGGGGGGGGATCCTACGAGCAGTACTTC